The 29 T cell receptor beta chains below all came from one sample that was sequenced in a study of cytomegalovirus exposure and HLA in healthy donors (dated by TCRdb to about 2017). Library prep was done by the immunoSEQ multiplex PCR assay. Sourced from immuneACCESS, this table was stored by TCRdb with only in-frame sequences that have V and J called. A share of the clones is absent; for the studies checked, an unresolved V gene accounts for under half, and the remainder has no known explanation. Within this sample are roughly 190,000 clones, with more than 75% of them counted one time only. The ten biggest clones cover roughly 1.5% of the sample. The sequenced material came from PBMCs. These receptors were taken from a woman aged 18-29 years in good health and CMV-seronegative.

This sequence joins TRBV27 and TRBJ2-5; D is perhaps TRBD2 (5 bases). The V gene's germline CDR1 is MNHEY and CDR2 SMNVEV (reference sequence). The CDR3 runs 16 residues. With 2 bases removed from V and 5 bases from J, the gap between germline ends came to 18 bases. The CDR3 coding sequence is TGTGCCAGCAGTTTAATATCTACGTCTAGCCGGGAGACCCAGTACTTC. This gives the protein CASSLISTSSRETQYF.

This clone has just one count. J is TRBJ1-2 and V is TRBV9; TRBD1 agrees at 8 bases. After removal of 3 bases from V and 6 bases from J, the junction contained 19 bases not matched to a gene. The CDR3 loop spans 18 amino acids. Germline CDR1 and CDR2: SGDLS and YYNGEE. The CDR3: CASSGEPGQVLGLNGYTF. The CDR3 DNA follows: TGTGCCAGCAGCGGCGAACCGGGACAGGTCCTGGGATTGAATGGCTACACCTTC.

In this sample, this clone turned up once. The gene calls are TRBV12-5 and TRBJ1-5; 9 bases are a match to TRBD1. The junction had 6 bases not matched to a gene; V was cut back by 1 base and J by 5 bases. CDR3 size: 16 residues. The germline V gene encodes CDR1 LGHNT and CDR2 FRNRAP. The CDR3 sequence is CASGLGGTGLHQPQHF. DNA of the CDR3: TGTGCTAGTGGTTTGGGGGGGACAGGGCTTCATCAGCCCCAGCATTTT.

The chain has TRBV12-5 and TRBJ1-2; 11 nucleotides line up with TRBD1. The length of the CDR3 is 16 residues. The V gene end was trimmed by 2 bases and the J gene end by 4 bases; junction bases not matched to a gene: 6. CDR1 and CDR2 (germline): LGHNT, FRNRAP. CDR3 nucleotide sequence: TGTGCTAGTGGTTTGAGGACAGGGGGCAGTATCTATGGCTACACCTTC. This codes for CASGLRTGGSIYGYTF.

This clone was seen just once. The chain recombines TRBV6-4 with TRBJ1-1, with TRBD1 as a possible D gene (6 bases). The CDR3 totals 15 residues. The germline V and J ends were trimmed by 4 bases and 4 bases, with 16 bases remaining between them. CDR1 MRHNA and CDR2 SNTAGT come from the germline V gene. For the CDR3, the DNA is TGTGCCAGCAGTGGGGGGGGCGCGCTCGGCACTGAAGCTTTCTTT. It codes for CASSGGGALGTEAFF.

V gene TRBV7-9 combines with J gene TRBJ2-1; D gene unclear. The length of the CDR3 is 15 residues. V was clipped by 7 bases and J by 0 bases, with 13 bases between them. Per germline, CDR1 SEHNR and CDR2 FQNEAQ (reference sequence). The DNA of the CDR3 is TGTGCCAGCACCTCAGTTTCCCGCTCCTACAATGAGCAGTTCTTC. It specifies CASTSVSRSYNEQFF.

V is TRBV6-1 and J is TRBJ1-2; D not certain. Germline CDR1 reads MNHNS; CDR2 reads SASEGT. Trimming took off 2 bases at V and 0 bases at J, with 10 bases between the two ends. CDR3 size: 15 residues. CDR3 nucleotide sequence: TGTGCCAGCAGTGAAAAGCCCCGATCTAACTATGGCTACACCTTC. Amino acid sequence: CASSEKPRSNYGYTF.

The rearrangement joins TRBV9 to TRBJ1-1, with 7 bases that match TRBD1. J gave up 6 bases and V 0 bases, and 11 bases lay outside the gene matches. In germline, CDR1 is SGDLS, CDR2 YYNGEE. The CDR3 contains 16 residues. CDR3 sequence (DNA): TGTGCCAGCAGCGTAGACCCGTTAGGACAGGCCTCTGAAGCTTTCTTT. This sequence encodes CASSVDPLGQASEAFF.

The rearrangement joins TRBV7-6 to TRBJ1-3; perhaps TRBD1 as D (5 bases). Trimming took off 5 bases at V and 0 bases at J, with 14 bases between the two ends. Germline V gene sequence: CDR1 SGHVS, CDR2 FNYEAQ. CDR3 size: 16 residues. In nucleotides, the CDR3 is TGTGCCAGCAGCCCGCGGGACGCTAGCTCTGGAAACACCATATATTTT. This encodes CASSPRDASSGNTIYF.

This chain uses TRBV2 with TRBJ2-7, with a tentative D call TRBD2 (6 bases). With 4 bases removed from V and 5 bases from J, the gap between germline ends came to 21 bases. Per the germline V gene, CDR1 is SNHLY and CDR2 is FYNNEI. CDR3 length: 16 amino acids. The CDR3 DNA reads TGTGCCAGCAGTGGGACAAGGGATATCGGGAGTGACGAGCAGTACTTC. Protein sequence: CASSGTRDIGSDEQYF.

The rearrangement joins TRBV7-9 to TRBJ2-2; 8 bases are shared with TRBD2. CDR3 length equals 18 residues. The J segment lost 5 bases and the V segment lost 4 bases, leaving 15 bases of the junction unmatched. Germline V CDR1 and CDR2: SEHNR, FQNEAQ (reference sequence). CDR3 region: CASSSPSAGTRSTGELFF. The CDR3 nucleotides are TGTGCCAGCAGCTCCCCCTCGGCCGGGACTAGGAGTACCGGGGAGCTGTTTTTT. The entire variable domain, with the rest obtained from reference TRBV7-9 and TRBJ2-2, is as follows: DTGVSQNPRHKITKRGQNVTFRCDPISEHNRLYWYRQTLGQGPEFLTYFQNEAQLEKSRLLSDRFSAERPKGSFSTLEIQRTEQGDSAMYLCASSSPSAGTRSTGELFFGEGSRLTVL.

The CDR3 DNA sequence: TGCGCCAGCAGCTTGGCCCAGGGCCAAGAGACCCAGTACTTC. It translates to CASSLAQGQETQYF. V and J are TRBV5-1 and TRBJ2-5; possible D gene TRBD1, 5 bases. The CDR3 runs 14 residues. The germline V gene has CDR1 SGHRS and CDR2 YFSETQ. Trimming took off 0 bases at V and 1 base at J, with 7 bases between the two ends.

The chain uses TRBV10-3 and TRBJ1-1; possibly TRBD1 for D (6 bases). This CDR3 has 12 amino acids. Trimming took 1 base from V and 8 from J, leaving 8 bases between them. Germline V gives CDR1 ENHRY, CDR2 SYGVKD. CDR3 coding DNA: TGTGCCATCAGTGAGTTACAGGGCGAAGCTTTCTTT. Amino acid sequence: CAISELQGEAFF.

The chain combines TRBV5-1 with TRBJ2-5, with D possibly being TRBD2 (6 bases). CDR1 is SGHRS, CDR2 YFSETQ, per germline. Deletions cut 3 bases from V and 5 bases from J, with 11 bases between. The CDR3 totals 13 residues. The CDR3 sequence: CASSSGESETQYF. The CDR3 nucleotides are TGCGCCAGCAGCTCGGGAGAGAGTGAGACCCAGTACTTC.

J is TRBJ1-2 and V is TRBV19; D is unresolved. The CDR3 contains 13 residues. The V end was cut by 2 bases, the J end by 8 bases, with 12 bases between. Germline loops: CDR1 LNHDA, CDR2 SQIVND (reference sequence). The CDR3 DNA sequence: TGTGCCAGTAGTATATCTGATCGCAGGGGCTACACCTTC. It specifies CASSISDRRGYTF.

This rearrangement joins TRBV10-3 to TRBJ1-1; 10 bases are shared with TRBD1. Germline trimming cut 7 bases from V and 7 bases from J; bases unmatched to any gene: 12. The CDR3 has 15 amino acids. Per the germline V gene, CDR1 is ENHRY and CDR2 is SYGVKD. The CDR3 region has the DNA TGTGCCATCAATGACGGGGACAGGGGACACCTTGAAGCTTTCTTT. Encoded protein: CAINDGDRGHLEAFF.

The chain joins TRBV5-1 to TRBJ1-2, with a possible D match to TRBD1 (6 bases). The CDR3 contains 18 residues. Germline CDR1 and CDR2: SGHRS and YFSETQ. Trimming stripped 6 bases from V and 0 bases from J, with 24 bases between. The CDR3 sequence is CASNLGTRTYTANYGYTF. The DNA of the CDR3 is TGCGCCAGCAACCTTGGGACACGAACCTATACCGCTAACTATGGCTACACCTTC.

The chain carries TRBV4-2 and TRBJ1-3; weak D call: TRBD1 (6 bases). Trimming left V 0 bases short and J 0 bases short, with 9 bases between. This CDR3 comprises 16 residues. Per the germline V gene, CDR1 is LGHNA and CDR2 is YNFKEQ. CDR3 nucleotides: TGTGCCAGCAGCCAAGATAACAGGGTCTCTGGAAACACCATATATTTT. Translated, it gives CASSQDNRVSGNTIYF.

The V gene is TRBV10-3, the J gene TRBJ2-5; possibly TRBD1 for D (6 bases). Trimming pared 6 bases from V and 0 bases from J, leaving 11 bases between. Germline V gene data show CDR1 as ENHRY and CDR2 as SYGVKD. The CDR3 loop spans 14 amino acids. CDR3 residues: CAISLDRNQETQYF. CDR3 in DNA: TGTGCCATCAGCTTGGACAGAAACCAAGAGACCCAGTACTTC.

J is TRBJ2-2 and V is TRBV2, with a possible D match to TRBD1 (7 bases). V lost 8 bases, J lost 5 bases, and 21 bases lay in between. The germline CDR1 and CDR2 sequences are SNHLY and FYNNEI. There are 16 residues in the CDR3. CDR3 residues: CASFLQGGVSTGELFF. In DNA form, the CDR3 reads TGTGCCAGCTTCCTTCAGGGGGGCGTTTCGACCGGGGAGCTGTTTTTT. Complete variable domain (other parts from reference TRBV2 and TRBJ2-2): EPEVTQTPSHQVTQMGQEVILRCVPISNHLYFYWYRQILGQKVEFLVSFYNNEISEKSEIFDDQFSVERPDGSNFTLKIRSTKLEDSAMYFCASFLQGGVSTGELFFGEGSRLTVL.

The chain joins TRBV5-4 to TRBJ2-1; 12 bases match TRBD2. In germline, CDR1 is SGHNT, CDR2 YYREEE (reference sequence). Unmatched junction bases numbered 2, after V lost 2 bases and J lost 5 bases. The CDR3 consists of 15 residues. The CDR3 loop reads CASSFRTSGNNEQFF. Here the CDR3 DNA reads TGTGCCAGCAGCTTTCGGACTAGCGGGAACAATGAGCAGTTCTTC.

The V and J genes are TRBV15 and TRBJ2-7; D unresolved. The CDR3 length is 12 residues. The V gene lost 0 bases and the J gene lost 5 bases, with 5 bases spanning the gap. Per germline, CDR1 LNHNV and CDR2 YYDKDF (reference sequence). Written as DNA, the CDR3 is TGTGCCACCAGCAGAGATTACAACGAGCAGTACTTC. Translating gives CATSRDYNEQYF.

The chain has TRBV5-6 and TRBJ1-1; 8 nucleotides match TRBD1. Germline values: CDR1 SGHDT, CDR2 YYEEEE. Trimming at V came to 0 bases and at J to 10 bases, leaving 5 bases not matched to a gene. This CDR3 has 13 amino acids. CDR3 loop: CASSLAGGTGAFF. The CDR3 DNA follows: TGTGCCAGCAGCTTGGCCGGGGGGACAGGAGCTTTCTTT.

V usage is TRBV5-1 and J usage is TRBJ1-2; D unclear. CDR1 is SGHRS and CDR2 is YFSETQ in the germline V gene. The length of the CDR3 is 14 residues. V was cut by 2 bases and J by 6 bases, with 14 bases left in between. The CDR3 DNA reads TGCGCCAGCAGCTTTTCGTCGCTGGCCGATGGCTACACCTTC. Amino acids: CASSFSSLADGYTF.

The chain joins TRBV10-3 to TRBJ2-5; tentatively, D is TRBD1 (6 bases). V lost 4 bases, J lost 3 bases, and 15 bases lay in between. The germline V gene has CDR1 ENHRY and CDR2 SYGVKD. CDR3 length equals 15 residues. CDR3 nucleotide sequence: TGTGCCATCAGTGCGGGCACCGGGACAAAAGAGACCCAGTACTTC. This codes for CAISAGTGTKETQYF.

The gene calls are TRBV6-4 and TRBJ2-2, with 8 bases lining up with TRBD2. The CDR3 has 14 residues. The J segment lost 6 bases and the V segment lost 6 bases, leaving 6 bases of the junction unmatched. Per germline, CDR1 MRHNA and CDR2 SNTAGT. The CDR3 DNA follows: TGTGCCAGCAGCGCTAGCGGGTCCTCCGGGGAGCTGTTTTTT. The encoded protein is CASSASGSSGELFF.

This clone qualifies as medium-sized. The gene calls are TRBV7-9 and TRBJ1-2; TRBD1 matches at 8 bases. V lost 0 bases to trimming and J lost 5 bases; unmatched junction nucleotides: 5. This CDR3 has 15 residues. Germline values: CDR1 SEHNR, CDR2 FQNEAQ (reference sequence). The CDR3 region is CASSLALHRGYGYTF. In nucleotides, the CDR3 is TGTGCCAGCAGCTTAGCCCTACACAGGGGGTATGGCTACACCTTC.

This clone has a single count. This CDR3 is CASRVSGSFRSATDTQYF. The CDR3 nucleotides read TGTGCCAGCCGAGTTAGCGGGAGTTTTAGATCGGCCACAGATACGCAGTATTTT. The genes are TRBV7-2 and TRBJ2-3; the match to TRBD2 covers 9 bases. The CDR3 loop spans 18 amino acids. Germline CDR1 is SGHTA and CDR2 is FQGNSA. Unmatched junction bases numbered 17, after V lost 8 bases and J lost 2 bases.

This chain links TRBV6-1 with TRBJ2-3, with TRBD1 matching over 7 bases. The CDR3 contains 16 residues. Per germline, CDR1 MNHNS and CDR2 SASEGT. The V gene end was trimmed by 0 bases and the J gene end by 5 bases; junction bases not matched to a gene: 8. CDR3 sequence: CASSEAQGQTEDTQYF. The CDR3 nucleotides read TGTGCCAGCAGTGAAGCCCAGGGACAGACTGAAGATACGCAGTATTTT.